The clone carrying this TCR beta chain was counted only a few times. Between the trimmed V and J ends, which lost 2 bases and 3 bases, there was a span of 7 bases. Germline CDR1 is SGHAT and CDR2 is FQNNGV. The CDR3 runs to 13 residues. These data come from a study of blood T cell repertoires in COVID-19. In the original workflow: Amplification of reference gene primers was used by the study to estimate nucleated cell counts. Here immunoSEQ multiplex PCR was the method, and the copy in TCRdb shows in-frame clones only, minus some. V, J and clone size were drawn from that table, and D and trimming were deduced from the DNA. Seen here are fewer than 450,000 clones, about 93% observed once, and the top ten hold more than 3%.

Sequenced sample: peripheral blood. The rearrangement joins TRBV11-2 to TRBJ1-1; possibly TRBD1 for D (5 bases). The clonotype originates from a young woman who had recovered from COVID-19. CDR3 coding DNA: TGTGCCAGCAGCTTAACGGGGGACACTGAAGCTTTCTTT. The encoded protein is CASSLTGDTEAFF.